This is a list of T cell receptor beta chains from one sample in a study of T-cell memory formation after mild COVID-19. TCRdb independently ran MiXCR on the 5' RACE reads; one entry per CDR3 protein. Of 200,000 to 250,000 distinct CDR3 sequences in the sample, roughly 10% were seen once. The sequenced material came from PBMCs or a T cell subset sorted from them (not recorded which). Receptors were obtained from a man in his late teens or twenties who had mild COVID-19 (a few samples of this study predate the infection). Cell type and time point are not known. The CDR3 runs from the conserved cysteine through the conserved F or W. Each record gives: clone size, D gene, J gene, V gene, CDR3 DNA, CDR3 protein. The D gene is left open where the match is weak. Expanded clones are given a class, and other clones once, few, many or no size at all.

>few|.|TRBJ2-5|TRBV9
TGTGCCAGCAGCGTCGGCATCGTAGGGGGGGGCCAAGAGACCCAGTACTTC
CASSVGIVGGGQETQYF
>few|TRBD2|TRBJ2-3|TRBV12-3/TRBV12-4
TGTGCCAGCAGTTTTAGCGGGGGGGCGAATACGCAGTATTTT
CASSFSGGANTQYF
>.|.|TRBJ2-2|TRBV27
TGTGCCAGCACCGTTCGACCAGGGCCCACCGGGGAGCTGTTTTTT
CASTVRPGPTGELFF
>few|TRBD1|TRBJ1-1|TRBV19
TGTGCCAGTATTCCCCAGGGGGGGACTGAAGCTTTCTTT
CASIPQGGTEAFF
>many|.|TRBJ1-1|TRBV9
TGTGCCAGCAGCGTAGGAGTGGCCCTGAACACTGAAGCTTTCTTT
CASSVGVALNTEAFF
>.|.|TRBJ2-7|TRBV6-5
TGTGCCAGCAGTTACTCTATCGGGTGGGAGCAGTACTTC
CASSYSIGWEQYF
>few|.|TRBJ2-3|TRBV5-1
TGCGCCAGCAGGGCGGAAAGGAGTGCAGATACGCAGTATTTT
CASRAERSADTQYF
>once|.|TRBJ1-6|TRBV5-1
TGCGCCAGCAGCTCAGAGGCTAATTCACCCCTCCACTTT
CASSSEANSPLHF
>few|.|TRBJ2-3|TRBV27
TGTGCCAGTAGAGGCACAGATACGCAGTATTTT
CASRGTDTQYF
>few|TRBD1|TRBJ2-2|TRBV5-1
TGCGCCAGCAGCTCGTTACAGGGGGATACCGGGGAGCTGTTTTTT
CASSSLQGDTGELFF
>few|.|TRBJ1-2|TRBV5-1
TGCGCCAGCAGCCCTGGTCCACCAGAAGGGTCCTATGGCTACACCTTC
CASSPGPPEGSYGYTF
>few|TRBD2|TRBJ2-5|TRBV28
TGTGCCAGCAGTTGGTCTAGCGGGGCCTTACAAGAGACCCAGTACTTC
CASSWSSGALQETQYF
>.|.|TRBJ2-3|TRBV7-2
TGTGCCACCCAGGGGGGCCCGTCAGATACGCAGTATTTT
CATQGGPSDTQYF
>few|TRBD1|TRBJ1-2|TRBV7-2
TGTGCCAGCAGCCAGGGGGGGGCCTACTATGGCTACACCTTC
CASSQGGAYYGYTF
>.|.|TRBJ1-1|TRBV7-8
TGTGCCAGCAGCGTTCAGAGTATGAACACTGAAGCTTTCTTT
CASSVQSMNTEAFF
>few|.|TRBJ2-5|TRBV30
TGTGCCTGGGCATACAGGAGCCAAGAGACCCAGTACTTC
CAWAYRSQETQYF
>few|.|TRBJ1-1|TRBV18
TGTGCCAGCTCACCGGACAGTCTGAACACTGAAGCTTTCTTT
CASSPDSLNTEAFF
>.|.|TRBJ1-3|TRBV5-1
TGCGCCAGCAGCTTGGCCTTCGACATCGACTCTGGAAACACCATATATTTT
CASSLAFDIDSGNTIYF
>few|.|TRBJ1-1|TRBV5-1
TGCGCCAGCAGCTCGTTGGGGGTCGAGGGCACTGAAGCTTTCTTT
CASSSLGVEGTEAFF
>.|.|TRBJ2-7|TRBV12-3/TRBV12-4
TGTGCCAGCAGTCGGACAGTTTTCGAGCAGTACTTC
CASSRTVFEQYF
>many|.|TRBJ2-7|TRBV15
TGTGCCACCAGCAGAGATCGAGCAGGGCTAAAGGACGAGCAGTACTTC
CATSRDRAGLKDEQYF
>.|.|TRBJ1-2|TRBV9
TGTGCCAGCAGCGTAGGAGGGCCTAGCTATGGCTACACCTTC
CASSVGGPSYGYTF
>.|.|TRBJ2-2|TRBV6-6
TGTGCCAGCAGTGAAGATTTCACCGGGGAGCTGTTTTTT
CASSEDFTGELFF
>.|.|TRBJ1-1|TRBV4-3
TGCGCCAGCAGCCAACGGGGGGACTCGGAAGCTTTCTTT
CASSQRGDSEAFF
>few|.|TRBJ2-2|TRBV19
TGTGCCAGTAGTACTCGACCGAACACCGGGGAGCTGTTTTTT
CASSTRPNTGELFF
>few|.|TRBJ2-1|TRBV7-2
TGTGCCAGCAGCTTAGCTTATGCGGGAGAGCAGTTCTTC
CASSLAYAGEQFF
>.|.|TRBJ1-2|TRBV7-9
TGTGCCAGCAGCTTGGGCACCAACTCCTATGGCTACACCTTC
CASSLGTNSYGYTF
>few|.|TRBJ1-5|TRBV6-5
TGTGCCAGCAGATACGACAGAGGGAGGGATCCCCAGCATTTT
CASRYDRGRDPQHF